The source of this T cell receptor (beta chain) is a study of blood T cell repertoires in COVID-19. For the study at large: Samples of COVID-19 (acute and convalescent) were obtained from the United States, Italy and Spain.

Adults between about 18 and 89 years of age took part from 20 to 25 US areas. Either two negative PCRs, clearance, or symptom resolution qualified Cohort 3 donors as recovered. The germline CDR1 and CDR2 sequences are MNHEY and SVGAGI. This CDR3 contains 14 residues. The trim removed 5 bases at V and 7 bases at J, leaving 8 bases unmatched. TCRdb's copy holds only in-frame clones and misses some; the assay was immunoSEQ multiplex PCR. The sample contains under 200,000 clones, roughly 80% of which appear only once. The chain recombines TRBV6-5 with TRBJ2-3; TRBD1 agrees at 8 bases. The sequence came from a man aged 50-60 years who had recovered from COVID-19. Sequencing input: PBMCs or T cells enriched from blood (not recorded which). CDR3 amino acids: CASSIGQGAYTQYF. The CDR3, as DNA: TGTGCCAGCAGTATCGGACAGGGTGCTTATACGCAGTATTTT.